The sequence of this T cell receptor (beta chain) was determined in a study of T cell responses to AZD1222 COVID-19 vaccine. Findings and caveats of the study: AZD1222 recipients seropositive at baseline numbered only six or seven. Reports indicate that nearly half of spike-specific TCRs are directed at unmutated variant regions.

TCRdb's copy holds only in-frame clones and misses some; the assay was immunoSEQ multiplex PCR. The table lists about 130,000 clones, 89% of them singletons, with around 1.5% in the top ten. Trimming took off 0 bases at V and 2 bases at J, with 5 bases between the two ends. The CDR3 runs 12 residues. Germline CDR1 SQVTM, CDR2 ANQGSEA. Of note for this clone: Antigen: not known.

The TCR sequence derives from an adult in good health. The chain uses TRBV29-1 and TRBJ2-7; unclear D gene. The input for sequencing was peripheral blood, taken on day 0 of AZD1222 vaccination. The CDR3 DNA reads TGCAGCGTTGAAGATCACCCCTACGAGCAGTACTTC. Translated, it gives CSVEDHPYEQYF.